This TCR beta chain was documented in a study of T cell responses to AZD1222 COVID-19 vaccine (dated by TCRdb to 2020 to 2022). Notes on the research overall: Because spike-specific TCR depth and breadth did not differ between the two schedules, AZD1222 recipients who got a second dose at roughly 4 weeks were pooled with those who got a second dose at roughly 12 weeks. Trial participants were enrolled by age into 18-55, 56-69 and 70-plus year subgroups, with approximately 150, 30 and 60 TCR-sequenced participants respectively. TCR sequencing covered fewer than 250 trial participants: approximately 200 given two doses of AZD1222 and approximately 26 given two doses of MenACWY control vaccine.

From cysteine to phenylalanine, the CDR3 is 13 amino acids long. Of all the DNA, just the CDR3 is kept, 39 bases in frame from base 1. V is clipped by 6 bases and J by 8 bases, and the sequence between their germline boundaries is 13 bases long. Study-wide findings and limitations: CD4 TCRs associated with the vaccine covered the entire spike protein, and the dominant responses were in regions 160-218 and 743-854. Nearly half of unique spike-specific TCRs reportedly recognized epitopes outside regions mutated in the B.1.351 and B.1.1.7 variants. No day 14 peak-response samples were available, so repertoires were characterized only after the peak T cell response. After two AZD1222 doses, spike-specific TCR breadth and depth were significantly higher than at day 0 and than in MenACWY recipients. Conclusions about previously exposed vaccinees are limited, since just five to seven AZD1222 recipients were seropositive for SARS-CoV-2 at baseline. Most participants were white British and females outnumbered males, and the authors suggested that clonal diversity may have been underestimated. In the small 56-69-year group, the increase in depth fell short of significance, most likely because of low power.

This sample's time point label indicates: baseline before first vaccination. Vaccinee samples were obtained from the UK trials COV001 and COV002, which included a single-blind randomized controlled phase 2/3 trial of AZD1222 (ChAdOx1 nCoV-19) in healthy adults. Trial participant PBMC samples were collected at day 0 and day 28 after the second dose for TCRbeta chain sequencing. The CDR3 regions of human TCRbeta chains were analyzed by immunosequencing. On the authors' methods: TCRs in the repertoires were matched against a reference library of SARS-CoV-2-specific TCRs that had been generated with the MIRA antigen-specificity platform. Breadth was defined as the fraction of unique TCRs that were SARS-CoV-2-associated, and depth was defined as the fraction of total T cells that were SARS-CoV-2-associated. Each spike-specific TCR was assigned to its reactive spike region and to a CD4 or CD8 class using the MIRA data. Log10-transformed breadth and depth values were compared by one-way ANOVA with Sidak's multiple comparisons tests. The source is immuneACCESS, and TCRdb retained only in-frame sequences with V and J called. Part of the clones is not carried over; for the studies checked, unresolved V genes explain less than half of this, and the remainder is unexplained. V, J and clone size are those of that table, while D and trimming were read from the DNA. The sample yields roughly 120,000 clones; roughly nine tenths were counted once. The top ten clonotypes cover around 7.5% of the sample.

This clone was observed a single time. No cognate antigen has been identified for it. Base qualities are not recorded, but no much larger clone differs from it by a single base. Here the sequenced sample was peripheral blood, taken on day 0 of AZD1222 vaccination. This clonotype originated in an adult in good health. Recombination joined TRBV12-3 or TRBV12-4 with TRBJ1-4, and the D gene may be TRBD1, 5 bases matching. The CDR3 reads CASSSTAYEKLFF. DNA sequence: TGTGCCAGCAGCTCGACAGCATACGAAAAACTGTTTTTT.